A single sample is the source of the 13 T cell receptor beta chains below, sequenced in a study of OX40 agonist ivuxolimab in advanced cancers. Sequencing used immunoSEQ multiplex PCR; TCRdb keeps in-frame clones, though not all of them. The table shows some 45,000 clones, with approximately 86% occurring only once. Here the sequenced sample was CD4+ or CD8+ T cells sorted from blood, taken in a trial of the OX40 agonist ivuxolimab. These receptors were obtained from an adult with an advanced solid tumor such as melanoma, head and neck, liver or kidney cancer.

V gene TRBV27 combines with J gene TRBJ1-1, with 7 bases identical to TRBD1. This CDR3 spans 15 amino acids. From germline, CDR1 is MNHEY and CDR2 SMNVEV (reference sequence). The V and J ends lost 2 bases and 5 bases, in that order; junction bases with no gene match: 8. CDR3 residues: CASSLIQGWRTEAFF. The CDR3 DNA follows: TGTGCCAGCAGTTTAATACAGGGGTGGAGGACTGAAGCTTTCTTT.

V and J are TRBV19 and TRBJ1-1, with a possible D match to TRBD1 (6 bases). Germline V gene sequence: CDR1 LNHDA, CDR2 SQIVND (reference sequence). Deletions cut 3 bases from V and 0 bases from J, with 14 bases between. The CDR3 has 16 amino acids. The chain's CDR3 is CASSISGGQLNTEAFF. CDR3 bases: TGTGCCAGTAGTATCTCAGGCGGACAGTTGAACACTGAAGCTTTCTTT.

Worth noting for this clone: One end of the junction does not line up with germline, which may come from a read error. CDR3 loop: CASSPRSVPTPEELFF. CDR3 in DNA: TGTGCCAGCTCGCCACGGTCTGTGCCAACCCCCGAGGAGCTGTTTTTT. The chain couples TRBV18 to TRBJ2-2; D is unclear. Per germline, CDR1 KGHSH and CDR2 LQKENI. The CDR3 contains 16 residues.

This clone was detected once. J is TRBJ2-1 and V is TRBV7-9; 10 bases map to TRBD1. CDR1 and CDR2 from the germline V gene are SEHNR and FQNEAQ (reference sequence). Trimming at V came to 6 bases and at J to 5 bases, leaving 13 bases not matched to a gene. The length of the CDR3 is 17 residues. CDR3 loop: CASRHPIRQGANNEQFF. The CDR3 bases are TGTGCCAGCAGACACCCTATTCGACAGGGGGCCAACAATGAGCAGTTCTTC. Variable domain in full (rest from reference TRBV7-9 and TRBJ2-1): DTGVSQNPRHKITKRGQNVTFRCDPISEHNRLYWYRQTLGQGPEFLTYFQNEAQLEKSRLLSDRFSAERPKGSFSTLEIQRTEQGDSAMYLCASRHPIRQGANNEQFFGPGTRLTVL.

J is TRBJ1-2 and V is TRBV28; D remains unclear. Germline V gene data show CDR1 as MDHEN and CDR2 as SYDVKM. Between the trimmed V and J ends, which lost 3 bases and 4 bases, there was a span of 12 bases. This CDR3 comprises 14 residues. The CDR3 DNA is TGTGCCAGCAGTTTTGAAGGAACTCTCTATGGCTACACCTTC. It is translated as CASSFEGTLYGYTF.

DNA for the CDR3: TGTGCCAGCAGTCAACTAGCCTCAGACAATGAGCAGTTCTTC. Translating it yields CASSQLASDNEQFF. The chain combines TRBV6-5 with TRBJ2-1; possible D gene TRBD2, 6 bases. This CDR3 region has 14 residues. Trimming took off 5 bases at V and 5 bases at J, with 13 bases between the two ends. The V gene's germline CDR1 is MNHEY and CDR2 SVGAGI.

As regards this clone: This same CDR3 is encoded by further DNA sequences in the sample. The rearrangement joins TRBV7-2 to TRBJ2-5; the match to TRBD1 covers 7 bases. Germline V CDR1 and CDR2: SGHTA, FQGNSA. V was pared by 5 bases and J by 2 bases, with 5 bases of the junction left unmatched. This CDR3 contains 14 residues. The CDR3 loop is CASSPGQRQETQYF. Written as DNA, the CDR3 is TGTGCCAGCAGCCCGGGACAGAGACAAGAGACCCAGTACTTC.

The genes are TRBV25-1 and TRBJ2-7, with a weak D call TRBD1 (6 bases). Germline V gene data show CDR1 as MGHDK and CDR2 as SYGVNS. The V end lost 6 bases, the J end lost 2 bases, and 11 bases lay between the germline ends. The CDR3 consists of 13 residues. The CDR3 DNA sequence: TGTGCCAGCAGGGGGGACACCCCCTACGAGCAGTACTTC. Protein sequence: CASRGDTPYEQYF.

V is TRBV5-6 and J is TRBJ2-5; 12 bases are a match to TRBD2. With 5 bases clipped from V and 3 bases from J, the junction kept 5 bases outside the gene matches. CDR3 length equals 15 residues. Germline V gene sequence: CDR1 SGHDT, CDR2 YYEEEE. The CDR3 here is CASRLRLAGEETQYF. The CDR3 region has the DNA TGTGCCAGCAGACTTCGACTAGCGGGGGAAGAGACCCAGTACTTC.

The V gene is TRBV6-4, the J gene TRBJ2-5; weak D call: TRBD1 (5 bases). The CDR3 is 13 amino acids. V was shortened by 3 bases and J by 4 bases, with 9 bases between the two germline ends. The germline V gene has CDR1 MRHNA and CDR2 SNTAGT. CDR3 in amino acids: CASSEIQGETQYF. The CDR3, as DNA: TGTGCCAGCAGTGAGATCCAGGGAGAGACCCAGTACTTC.

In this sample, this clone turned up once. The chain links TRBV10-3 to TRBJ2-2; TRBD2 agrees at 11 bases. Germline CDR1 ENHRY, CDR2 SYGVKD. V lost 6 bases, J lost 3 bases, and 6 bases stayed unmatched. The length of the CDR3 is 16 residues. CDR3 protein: CAIREGTSGYTGELFF. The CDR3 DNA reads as TGTGCCATCAGGGAGGGGACTAGCGGTTACACCGGGGAGCTGTTTTTT.

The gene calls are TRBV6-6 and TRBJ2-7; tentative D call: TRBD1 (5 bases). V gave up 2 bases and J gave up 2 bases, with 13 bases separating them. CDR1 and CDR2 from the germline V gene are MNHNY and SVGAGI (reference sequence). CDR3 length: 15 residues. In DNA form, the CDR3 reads TGTGCCAGCAGTTACCTGACAGAGAAACCCTACGAGCAGTACTTC. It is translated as CASSYLTEKPYEQYF.

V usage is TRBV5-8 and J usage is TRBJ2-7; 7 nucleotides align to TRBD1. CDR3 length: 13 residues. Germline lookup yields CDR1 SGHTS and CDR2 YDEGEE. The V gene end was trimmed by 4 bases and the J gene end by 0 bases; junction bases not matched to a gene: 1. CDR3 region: CASSRTGSYEQYF. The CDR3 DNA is TGTGCCAGCAGCCGGACAGGCTCCTACGAGCAGTACTTC.